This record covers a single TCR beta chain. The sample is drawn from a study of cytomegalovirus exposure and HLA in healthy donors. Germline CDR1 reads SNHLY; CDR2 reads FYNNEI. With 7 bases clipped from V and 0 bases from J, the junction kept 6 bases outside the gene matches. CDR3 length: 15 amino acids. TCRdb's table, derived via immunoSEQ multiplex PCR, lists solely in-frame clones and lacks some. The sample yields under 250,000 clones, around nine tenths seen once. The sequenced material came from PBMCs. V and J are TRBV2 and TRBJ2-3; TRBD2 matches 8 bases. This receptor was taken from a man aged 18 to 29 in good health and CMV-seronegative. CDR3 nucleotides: TGTGCCAGCAATAGGGTAGCGGGGAGCACAGATACGCAGTATTTT. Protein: CASNRVAGSTDTQYF.